This T cell receptor beta chain is drawn from a study of memory CD4+ T cells and cytomegalovirus serostatus. The CDR3 contains 15 residues. The V end was cut by 4 bases, the J end by 4 bases, with 16 bases between. The V gene's germline CDR1 is SGHTA and CDR2 FQGTGA. TCRdb's table, derived via immunoSEQ multiplex PCR, lists solely in-frame clones and lacks some. Of 75,000 to 90,000 clones in the sample, 80% are singletons; the top ten hold around 0.84%. The sort gate was single viable CD3+CD4+CD8-CD45RO+ cells for memory CD4+ T cells. The gene calls are TRBV7-3 and TRBJ2-5; D possibly corresponds to TRBD2 (6 bases). Sequenced input: memory CD4+ T cells from blood. The TCR originated in an adult in good health and CMV-seronegative. In DNA form, the CDR3 reads TGTGCCAGCAGCTCTCGTGAAGGGACTGGAGAGACCCAGTACTTC. This translates into CASSSREGTGETQYF.